Given below is one TCR beta chain in context. The record originates from a study of blood T cell repertoires in COVID-19. Using immunoSEQ multiplex PCR, the repertoire was profiled, and TCRdb retains in-frame clones only, with some absent. Among about 110,000 clones listed, 88% were seen once. The length of the CDR3 is 14 residues. Between the trimmed V and J ends, which lost 0 bases and 4 bases, there was a span of 9 bases. Looked up from germline, CDR1 is MNHNS and CDR2 is SASEGT. The sequencing input was peripheral blood. The receptor's source is a human donor in a cohort sampled during active COVID-19. The chain uses TRBV6-1 and TRBJ1-1, with a tentative D call TRBD1 (5 bases). The CDR3 region is CASSEAAGGTEAFF. CDR3 bases: TGTGCCAGCAGTGAAGCGGCGGGGGGCACTGAAGCTTTCTTT.